This TCR beta chain was obtained from a study of beta chain features in type 1 diabetes. Study results and limitations: Resolution of whether HLA type affects TCRB rearrangement was not achieved here. Patients with Type 1 diabetes showed moderately but significantly shorter TCRB CDR3s in all four CD4+ subsets. Because the template was cDNA, high-expressing cells might be over-represented.

From germline, CDR1 is SEHNR and CDR2 FQNEAQ (reference sequence). This CDR3 is 13 amino acids long. Comments on this clone: Its specificity is not known. Mismatch with germline at one junction end may stem from a read error.

Every isolated RNA sample was fully reverse transcribed, so sequencing captured expressed TCRB transcripts. Libraries were prepared by immunoSEQ multiplex PCR; TCRdb keeps only in-frame clonotypes and omits some of them. This table has some 250,000 clones, under 13% appearing once. The clonotype comes from a man younger than 45 with type 1 diabetes. V gene TRBV7-9 combines with J gene TRBJ1-1; D not certain. Source material: naive CD4+ T cells from blood. CDR3 in DNA: TGTGCCAGCACCCCGGCGGGGAACGCTGAAGCTTTCTTT. Protein sequence: CASTPAGNAEAFF.